Detailed here is one TCR beta chain. Profiling relied on immunoSEQ multiplex PCR, and the TCRdb table lists in-frame clones only, not all of them. The data show approximately 150,000 clones, with 91% seen just once and roughly 0.7% held by the top ten. From the roughly 120-subject validation cohort, which was separate from the approximately 700-subject first cohort, the donors were drawn. The entry originates in a study of cytomegalovirus exposure and HLA in healthy donors. Trimming at V came to 4 bases and at J to 3 bases, leaving 6 bases not matched to a gene. Per the germline V gene, CDR1 is SGDLS and CDR2 is YYNGEE. This CDR3 contains 14 residues.

Sample: PBMCs. J is TRBJ2-5 and V is TRBV9; 7 bases match TRBD2. This receptor was taken from a young man in good health and CMV-seronegative. The CDR3 DNA is TGTGCCAGCAGCCCCACTAGCGCAGAAGAGACCCAGTACTTC. Encoded protein: CASSPTSAEETQYF.